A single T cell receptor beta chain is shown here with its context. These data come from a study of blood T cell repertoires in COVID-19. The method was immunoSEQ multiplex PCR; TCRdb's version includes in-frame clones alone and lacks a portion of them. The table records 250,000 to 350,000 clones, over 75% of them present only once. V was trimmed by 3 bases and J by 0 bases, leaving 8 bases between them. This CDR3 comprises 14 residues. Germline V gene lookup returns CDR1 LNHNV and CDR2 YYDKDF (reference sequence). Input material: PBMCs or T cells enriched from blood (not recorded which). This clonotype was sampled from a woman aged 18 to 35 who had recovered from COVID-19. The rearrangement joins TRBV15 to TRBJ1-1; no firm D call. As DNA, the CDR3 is TGTGCCACCAGCAGGACACGCATGAACACTGAAGCTTTCTTT. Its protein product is CATSRTRMNTEAFF.